A selection of T cell receptor beta chains follows, all from one sample in a study of cytomegalovirus exposure and HLA in healthy donors. The data were produced by immunoSEQ multiplex PCR, yet TCRdb's version contains in-frame clones alone and is incomplete. This table has around 67,000 clones, roughly four fifths appearing once. The material sequenced was PBMCs. The receptors come from a woman in her thirties in good health and CMV-seropositive. The CDR3 runs from the conserved cysteine through the conserved F or W.

TRBV29-1	TRBJ1-2	CSVGGIQYGYTF
TRBV30	TRBJ2-7	CAWDPRTGEQYF
TRBV4-2	TRBJ2-2	CASSHEGELFF
TRBV7-2	TRBJ1-1	CASRRPGQNTEAFF
TRBV19	TRBJ1-5	CATQGGWQPQHF
TRBV6-5	TRBJ1-1	CASSPRGAEAFF
TRBV4-2	TRBJ1-1	CASSQGLGAYTEAFF
TRBV10-3	TRBJ2-5	CAISESGGAGETQYF
TRBV4-1	TRBJ2-1	CASSQVAGASIYNEQFF
TRBV2	TRBJ2-2	CASSRTSGVNTGELFF
TRBV27	TRBJ1-1	CASKRLESGNTEAFF
TRBV28	TRBJ2-1	CASSFIVTVVGAAYNEQFF
TRBV27	TRBJ2-7	CASSLAPAGYEQYF
TRBV7-9	TRBJ1-4	CASSRTGNNEKLFF
TRBV4-3	TRBJ1-4	CASSQVWGGTNEKLFF
TRBV7-2	TRBJ2-1	CASSAPARYNEQFF
TRBV19	TRBJ1-2	CASRGRGDYGYTF
TRBV6-4	TRBJ2-7	CASSLGLADIYEQYF
TRBV4-2	TRBJ2-7	CASSPRDIFVPEQYF
TRBV5-1	TRBJ1-1	CASSLSPAAGAFF